This T cell receptor beta chain was captured by sequencing in a study of cytomegalovirus exposure and HLA in healthy donors. Primers for the PCR totalled 60 Vbeta and 13 Jbeta. Here immunoSEQ multiplex PCR was the method, and the copy in TCRdb shows in-frame clones only, minus some. Altogether roughly 160,000 clones are present, 73% being singletons, with the ten largest covering about 5%. The V and J ends lost 7 bases and 4 bases respectively, with 20 bases between them. CDR1 is LNHDA and CDR2 is SQIVND in the germline V gene (reference sequence). The CDR3 runs 16 residues. The receptor was isolated from a woman younger than 35 in good health and CMV-seropositive. The chain employs TRBV19 and TRBJ1-5; D gene uncertain. Sequencing used PBMCs. The chain's CDR3 is CASIPRSLGPNQPQHF. In DNA, the CDR3 is TGTGCCAGTATACCGCGAAGCCTTGGTCCAAATCAGCCCCAGCATTTT. Variable domain in full (rest from reference TRBV19 and TRBJ1-5): DGGITQSPKYLFRKEGQNVTLSCEQNLNHDAMYWYRQDPGQGLRLIYYSQIVNDFQKGDIAEGYSVSREKKESFPLTVTSAQKNPTAFYLCASIPRSLGPNQPQHFGDGTRLSIL.